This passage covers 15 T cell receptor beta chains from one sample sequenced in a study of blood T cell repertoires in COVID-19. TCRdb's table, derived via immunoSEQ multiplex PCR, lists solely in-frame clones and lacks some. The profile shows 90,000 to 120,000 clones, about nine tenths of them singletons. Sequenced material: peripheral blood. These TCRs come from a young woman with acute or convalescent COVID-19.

The CDR3 DNA is TGTGCCAGCAGTTTGTCCAGGGAGGGTAGGAGCAATCAGCCCCAGCATTTT. It translates to CASSLSREGRSNQPQHF. J is TRBJ1-5 and V is TRBV28, with D perhaps TRBD1 (5 bases). V was trimmed by 3 bases and J by 1 base, leaving 16 bases between them. The CDR3 contains 17 residues. Germline V gene data show CDR1 as MDHEN and CDR2 as SYDVKM. Full variable domain (outside the CDR3, taken from reference TRBV28 and TRBJ1-5): DVKVTQSSRYLVKRTGEKVFLECVQDMDHENMFWYRQDPGLGLRLIYFSYDVKMKEKGDIPEGYSVSREKKERFSLILESASTNQTSMYLCASSLSREGRSNQPQHFGDGTRLSIL.

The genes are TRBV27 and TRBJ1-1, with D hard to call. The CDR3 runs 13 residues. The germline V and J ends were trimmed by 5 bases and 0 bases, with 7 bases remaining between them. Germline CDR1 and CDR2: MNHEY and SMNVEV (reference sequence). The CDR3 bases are TGTGCCAGCAGTCCAAACATGAACACTGAAGCTTTCTTT. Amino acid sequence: CASSPNMNTEAFF.

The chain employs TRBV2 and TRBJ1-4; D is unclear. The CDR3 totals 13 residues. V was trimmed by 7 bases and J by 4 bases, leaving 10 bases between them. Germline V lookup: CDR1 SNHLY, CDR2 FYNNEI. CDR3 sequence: CASKSTVNEKLFF. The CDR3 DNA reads TGTGCCAGCAAGAGTACAGTTAATGAAAAACTGTTTTTT. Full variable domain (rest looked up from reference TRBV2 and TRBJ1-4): EPEVTQTPSHQVTQMGQEVILRCVPISNHLYFYWYRQILGQKVEFLVSFYNNEISEKSEIFDDQFSVERPDGSNFTLKIRSTKLEDSAMYFCASKSTVNEKLFFGSGTQLSVL.

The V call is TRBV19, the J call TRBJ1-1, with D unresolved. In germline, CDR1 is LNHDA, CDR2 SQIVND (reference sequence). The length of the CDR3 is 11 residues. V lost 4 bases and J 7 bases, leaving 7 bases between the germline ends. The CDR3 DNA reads TGTGCCAGTAGTAACACCCTTGAAGCTTTCTTT. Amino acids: CASSNTLEAFF.

CDR3 in amino acids: CASSRVGGRIIEAFF. The CDR3 DNA follows: TGCGCCAGCAGCAGAGTGGGGGGGCGGATAATTGAAGCTTTCTTT. The chain recombines TRBV4-1 with TRBJ1-1; the D gene is possibly TRBD1 (6 bases). Trimming cost V 5 bases and J 7 bases, with 20 bases left between them. Per germline, CDR1 MGHRA and CDR2 YSYEKL. The CDR3 covers 15 residues.

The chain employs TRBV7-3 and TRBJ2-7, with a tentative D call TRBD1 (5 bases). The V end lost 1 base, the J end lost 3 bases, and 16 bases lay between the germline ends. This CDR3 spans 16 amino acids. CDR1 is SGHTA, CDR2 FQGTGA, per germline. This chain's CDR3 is CASSLIRQGKVYEQYF. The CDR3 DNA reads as TGTGCCAGCAGCTTAATCCGGCAGGGTAAAGTCTACGAGCAGTACTTC.

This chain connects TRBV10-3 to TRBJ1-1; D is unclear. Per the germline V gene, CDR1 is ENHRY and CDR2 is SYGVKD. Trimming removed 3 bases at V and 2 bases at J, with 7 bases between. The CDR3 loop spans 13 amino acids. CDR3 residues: CAISDSFNTEAFF. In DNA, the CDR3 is TGTGCCATCAGTGACAGTTTCAACACTGAAGCTTTCTTT.

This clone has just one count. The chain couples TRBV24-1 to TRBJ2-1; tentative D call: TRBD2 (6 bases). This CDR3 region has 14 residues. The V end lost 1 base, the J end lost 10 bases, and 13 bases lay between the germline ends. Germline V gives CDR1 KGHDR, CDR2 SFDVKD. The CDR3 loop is CATSDFTGVGEQFF. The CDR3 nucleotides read TGTGCCACCAGTGATTTCACGGGAGTGGGCGAGCAGTTCTTC.

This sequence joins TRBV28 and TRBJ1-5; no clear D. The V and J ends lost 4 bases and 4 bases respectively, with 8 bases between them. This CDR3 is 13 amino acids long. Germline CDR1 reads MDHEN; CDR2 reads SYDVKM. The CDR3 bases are TGTGCCAGCAGTTCCTCCTTAAATCAGCCCCAGCATTTT. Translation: CASSSSLNQPQHF.

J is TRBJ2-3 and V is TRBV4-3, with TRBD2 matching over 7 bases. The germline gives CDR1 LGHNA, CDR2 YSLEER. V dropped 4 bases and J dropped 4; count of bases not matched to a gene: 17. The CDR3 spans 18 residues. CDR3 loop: CASSPDDERSSGPDTQYF. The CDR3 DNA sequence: TGCGCCAGCAGCCCGGACGACGAGAGGTCTAGCGGCCCAGATACGCAGTATTTT.

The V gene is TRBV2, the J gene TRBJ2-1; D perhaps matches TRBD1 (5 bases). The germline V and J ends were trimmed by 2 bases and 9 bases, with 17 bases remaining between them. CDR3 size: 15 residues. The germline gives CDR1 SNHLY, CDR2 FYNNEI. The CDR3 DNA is TGTGCCAGCAGTGAATCGGCTAGGGGCCGCGGTGAGCAGTTCTTC. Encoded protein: CASSESARGRGEQFF.

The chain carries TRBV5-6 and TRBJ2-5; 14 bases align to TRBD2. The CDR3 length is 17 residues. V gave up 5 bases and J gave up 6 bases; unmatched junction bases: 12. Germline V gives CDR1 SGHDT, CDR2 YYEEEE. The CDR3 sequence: CASSAARLAGGGQTQYF. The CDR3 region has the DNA TGTGCCAGCAGTGCCGCGCGACTAGCGGGAGGGGGGCAGACCCAGTACTTC.

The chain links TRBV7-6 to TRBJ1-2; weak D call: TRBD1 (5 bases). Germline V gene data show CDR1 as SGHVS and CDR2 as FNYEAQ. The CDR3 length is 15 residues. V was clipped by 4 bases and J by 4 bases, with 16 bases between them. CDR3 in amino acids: CASSSVAGQAYGYTF. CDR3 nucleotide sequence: TGTGCCAGCAGCTCCGTTGCAGGACAAGCCTATGGCTACACCTTC.

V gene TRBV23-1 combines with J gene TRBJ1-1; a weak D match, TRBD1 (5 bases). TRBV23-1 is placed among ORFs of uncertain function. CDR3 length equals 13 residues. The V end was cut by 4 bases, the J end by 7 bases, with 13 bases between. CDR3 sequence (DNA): TGCGCCAGCAGTCTCCGTGGGGGGAATGAAGCTTTCTTT. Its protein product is CASSLRGGNEAFF.

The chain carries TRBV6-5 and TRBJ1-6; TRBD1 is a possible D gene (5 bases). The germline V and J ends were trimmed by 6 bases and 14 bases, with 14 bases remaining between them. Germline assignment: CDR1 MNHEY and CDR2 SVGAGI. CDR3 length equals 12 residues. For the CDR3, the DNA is TGTGCCAGCAGGGATGGTGGGACTACCCTCCACTTT. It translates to CASRDGGTTLHF.